The T cell receptor beta chain described here comes from a study of blood T cell repertoires in COVID-19. The data were produced by immunoSEQ multiplex PCR, yet TCRdb's version contains in-frame clones alone and is incomplete. The sample shows about 480,000 clones, roughly nine tenths of them seen only once. This TCR came from a woman aged 50 to 65 with COVID-19, enrolled during active disease. The sequencing sample was made of peripheral blood.

CDR3 residues: CASSETGVLDEAFF. DNA of the CDR3: TGTGCCAGCAGTGAGACAGGGGTCCTGGATGAAGCTTTCTTT. This chain uses TRBV6-1 with TRBJ1-1, with 8 bases aligning to TRBD1. Germline V lookup: CDR1 MNHNS, CDR2 SASEGT. V trimming: 3 bases; J trimming: 7 bases; junction bases outside the gene matches: 7. CDR3 length: 14 residues.